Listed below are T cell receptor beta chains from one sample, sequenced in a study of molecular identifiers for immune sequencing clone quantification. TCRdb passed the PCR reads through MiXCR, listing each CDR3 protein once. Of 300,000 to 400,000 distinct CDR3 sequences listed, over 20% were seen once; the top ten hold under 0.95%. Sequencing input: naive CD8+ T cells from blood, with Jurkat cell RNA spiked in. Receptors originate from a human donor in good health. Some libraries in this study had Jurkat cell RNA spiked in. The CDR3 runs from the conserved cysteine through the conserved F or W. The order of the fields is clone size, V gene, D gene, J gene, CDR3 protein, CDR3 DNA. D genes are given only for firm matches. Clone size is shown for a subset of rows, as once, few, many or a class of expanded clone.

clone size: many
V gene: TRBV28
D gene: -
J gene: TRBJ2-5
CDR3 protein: CASSGNGGTQETQYF
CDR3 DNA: TGTGCCAGCAGTGGTAATGGGGGCACCCAAGAGACCCAGTACTTC

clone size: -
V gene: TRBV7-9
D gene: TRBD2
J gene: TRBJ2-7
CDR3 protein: CASCPSGGYEQYF
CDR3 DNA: TGTGCCAGCTGCCCTAGCGGGGGATACGAGCAGTACTTC

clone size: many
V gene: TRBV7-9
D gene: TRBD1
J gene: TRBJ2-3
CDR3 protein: CASSTGTGGYRTDTQYF
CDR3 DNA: TGTGCCAGCAGCACCGGGACAGGGGGCTACCGCACAGATACGCAGTATTTT

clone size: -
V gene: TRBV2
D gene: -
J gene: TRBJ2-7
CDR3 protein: CASSGVTQHPGRSYEQYF
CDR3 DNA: TGTGCCAGCAGTGGGGTTACCCAACACCCCGGACGCTCCTACGAGCAGTACTTC

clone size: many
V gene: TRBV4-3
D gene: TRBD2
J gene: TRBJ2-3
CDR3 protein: CASSPTLAGETDTQYF
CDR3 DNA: TGCGCCAGCAGCCCTACGTTAGCGGGAGAGACAGATACGCAGTATTTT

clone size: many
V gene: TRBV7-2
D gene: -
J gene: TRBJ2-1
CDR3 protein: CASSLVVVAGYEQFF
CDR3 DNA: TGTGCCAGCAGCCTAGTGGTAGTCGCTGGGTATGAGCAGTTCTTC

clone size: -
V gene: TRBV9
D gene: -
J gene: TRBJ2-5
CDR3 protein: CASSILADPQETQYF
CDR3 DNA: TGTGCCAGCAGCATATTAGCGGATCCACAAGAGACCCAGTACTTC

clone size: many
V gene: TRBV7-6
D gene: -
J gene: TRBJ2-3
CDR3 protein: CASSGADTQYF
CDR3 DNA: TGTGCCAGCAGCGGAGCGGATACGCAGTATTTT

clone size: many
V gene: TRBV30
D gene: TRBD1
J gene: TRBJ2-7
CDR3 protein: CALVQGAPYEQYF
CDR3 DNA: TGTGCCTTAGTCCAGGGGGCGCCTTACGAGCAGTACTTC

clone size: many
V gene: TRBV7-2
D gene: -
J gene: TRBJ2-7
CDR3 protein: CASSWGGPGHEQYF
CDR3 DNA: TGTGCCAGCAGCTGGGGGGGGCCGGGACACGAGCAGTACTTC

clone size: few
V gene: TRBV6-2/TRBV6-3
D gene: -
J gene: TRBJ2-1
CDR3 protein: CASTNFQGGPYNEQFF
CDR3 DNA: TGTGCCAGCACCAACTTCCAGGGAGGACCCTACAATGAGCAGTTCTTC

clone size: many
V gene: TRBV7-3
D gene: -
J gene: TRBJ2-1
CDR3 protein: CASSLKGASGPTYNEQFF
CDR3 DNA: TGTGCCAGCAGCTTAAAGGGGGCTAGCGGACCGACCTACAATGAGCAGTTCTTC

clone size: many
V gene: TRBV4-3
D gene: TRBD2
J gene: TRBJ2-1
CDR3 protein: CASSQAAGVYNEQFF
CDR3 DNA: TGCGCCAGCAGCCAAGCGGCGGGAGTGTACAATGAGCAGTTCTTC

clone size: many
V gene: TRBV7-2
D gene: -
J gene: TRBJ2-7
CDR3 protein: CASSLLDPPGEQYF
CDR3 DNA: TGTGCCAGCAGCTTATTAGATCCCCCGGGGGAGCAGTACTTC

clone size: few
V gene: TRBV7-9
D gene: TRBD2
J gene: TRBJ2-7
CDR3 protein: CASSAIAGGPRVRPYEQYF
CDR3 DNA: TGTGCCAGCAGCGCTATAGCGGGAGGGCCTAGGGTAAGGCCCTACGAGCAGTACTTC

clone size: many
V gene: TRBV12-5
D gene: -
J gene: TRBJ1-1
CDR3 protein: CASGLSSMNTEAFF
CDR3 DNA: TGTGCTAGTGGTTTGAGTTCGATGAACACTGAAGCTTTCTTT

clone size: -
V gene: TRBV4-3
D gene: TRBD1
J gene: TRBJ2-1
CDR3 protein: CASSQVGRDRGLYNEQFF
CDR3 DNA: TGCGCCAGCAGCCAAGTTGGCCGCGACAGGGGACTTTACAATGAGCAGTTCTTC

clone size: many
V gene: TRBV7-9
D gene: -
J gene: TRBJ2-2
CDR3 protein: CASSSPSITGELFF
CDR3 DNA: TGTGCCAGCAGCTCACCCTCGATCACCGGGGAGCTGTTTTTT

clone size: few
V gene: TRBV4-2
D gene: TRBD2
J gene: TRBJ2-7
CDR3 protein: CASSPTPSGGTYEQYF
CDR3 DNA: TGTGCCAGCAGCCCCACCCCTAGCGGGGGGACCTACGAGCAGTACTTC

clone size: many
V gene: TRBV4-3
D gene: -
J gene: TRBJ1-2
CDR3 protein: CASSQGQANYGYTF
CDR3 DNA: TGCGCCAGCAGCCAAGGACAGGCCAACTATGGCTACACCTTC

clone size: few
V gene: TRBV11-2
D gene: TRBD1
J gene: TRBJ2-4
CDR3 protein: CASSLDGLGQASKNIQYF
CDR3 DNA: TGTGCCAGCAGCTTAGATGGTTTGGGACAGGCTTCCAAAAACATTCAGTACTTC

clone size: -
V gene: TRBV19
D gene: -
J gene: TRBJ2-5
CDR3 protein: CASTGWRSQETQYF
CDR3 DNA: TGTGCCAGTACGGGGTGGCGGTCCCAGGAGACCCAGTACTTC

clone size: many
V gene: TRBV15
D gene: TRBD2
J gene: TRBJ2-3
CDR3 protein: CATSIMGTSADTQYF
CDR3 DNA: TGTGCCACCAGCATAATGGGGACTAGCGCAGATACGCAGTATTTT

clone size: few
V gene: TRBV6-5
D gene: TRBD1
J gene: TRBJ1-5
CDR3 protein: CASRVGTGENPQHF
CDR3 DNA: TGTGCCAGCAGGGTTGGGACAGGGGAAAATCCCCAGCATTTT

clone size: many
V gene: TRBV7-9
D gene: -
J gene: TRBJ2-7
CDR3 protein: CAYAPRDTYEQYF
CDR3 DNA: TGTGCCTACGCGCCAAGGGACACCTACGAGCAGTACTTC

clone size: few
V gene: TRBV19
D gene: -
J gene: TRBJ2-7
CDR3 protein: CASSLGRSPYEQYF
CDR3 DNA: TGTGCCAGTAGTCTCGGAAGGTCTCCCTACGAGCAGTACTTC

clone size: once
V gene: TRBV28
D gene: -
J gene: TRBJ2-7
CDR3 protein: CACSLYSVPGYEQYF
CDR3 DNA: TGTGCCTGCAGTTTATACTCGGTTCCCGGCTACGAGCAGTACTTC

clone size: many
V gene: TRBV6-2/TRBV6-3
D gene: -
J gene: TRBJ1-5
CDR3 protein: CASSAGGSPQHF
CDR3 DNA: TGTGCCAGCAGTGCCGGGGGATCGCCCCAGCATTTT

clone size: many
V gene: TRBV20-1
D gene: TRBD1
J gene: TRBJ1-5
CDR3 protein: CSARDRDRTKFNQPQHF
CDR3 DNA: TGCAGTGCTAGAGACCGGGACAGAACGAAATTCAATCAGCCCCAGCATTTT

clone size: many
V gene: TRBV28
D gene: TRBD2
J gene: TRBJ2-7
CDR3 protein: CASTSGGGEQYF
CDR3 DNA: TGTGCCAGCACCAGTGGGGGGGGCGAGCAGTACTTC

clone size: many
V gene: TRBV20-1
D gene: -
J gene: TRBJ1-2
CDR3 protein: CSASRERDSNYGYTF
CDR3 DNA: TGCAGTGCTTCCAGGGAGAGGGATTCTAACTATGGCTACACCTTC

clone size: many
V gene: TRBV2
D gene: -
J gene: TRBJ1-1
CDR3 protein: CASNNPTEMNTEAFF
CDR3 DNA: TGTGCCAGCAACAACCCGACGGAGATGAACACTGAAGCTTTCTTT

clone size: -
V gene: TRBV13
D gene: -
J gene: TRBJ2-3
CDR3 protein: CASSLGGPGADTQYF
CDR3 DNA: TGTGCCAGCAGCTTAGGCGGGCCAGGGGCAGATACGCAGTATTTT

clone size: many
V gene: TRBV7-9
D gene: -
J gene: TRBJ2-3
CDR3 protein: CASSPRRSDTQYF
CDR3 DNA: TGTGCCAGCAGCCCCCGCCGATCGGATACGCAGTATTTT

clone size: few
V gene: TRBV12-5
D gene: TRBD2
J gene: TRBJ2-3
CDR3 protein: CASGQRGWDTQYF
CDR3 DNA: TGTGCTAGTGGCCAGCGGGGTTGGGATACGCAGTATTTT

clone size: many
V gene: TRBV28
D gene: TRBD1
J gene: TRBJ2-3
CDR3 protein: CASSFRGRTDTQYF
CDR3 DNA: TGCGCCAGCAGCTTCAGGGGGCGCACAGATACGCAGTATTTT

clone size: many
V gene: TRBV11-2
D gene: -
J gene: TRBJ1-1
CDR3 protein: CASSLFPRTETMNTEAFF
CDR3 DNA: TGTGCCAGCAGCTTATTTCCACGGACCGAAACCATGAACACTGAAGCTTTCTTT

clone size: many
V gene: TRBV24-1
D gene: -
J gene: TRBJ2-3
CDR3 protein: CATSGGLTDTQYF
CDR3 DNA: TGTGCCACCAGTGGGGGACTTACAGATACGCAGTATTTT

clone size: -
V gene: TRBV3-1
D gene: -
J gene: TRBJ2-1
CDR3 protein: CASSQGPRGNNEQFF
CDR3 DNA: TGTGCCAGCAGCCAGGGCCCCAGAGGGAACAATGAGCAGTTCTTC

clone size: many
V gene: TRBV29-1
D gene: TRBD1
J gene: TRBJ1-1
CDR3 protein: CSVTGAVTEAFF
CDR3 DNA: TGCAGCGTGACAGGGGCGGTCACTGAAGCTTTCTTT

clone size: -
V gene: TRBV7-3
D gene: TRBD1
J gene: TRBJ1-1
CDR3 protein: CASSPYRGENTEAIF
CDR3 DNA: TGTGCCAGCAGCCCGTACAGGGGAGAGAACACTGAAGCTATCTTT

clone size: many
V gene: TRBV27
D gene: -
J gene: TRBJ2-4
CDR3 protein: CASSFFGPDGDIQYF
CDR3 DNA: TGTGCCAGCAGTTTTTTTGGCCCAGATGGAGACATTCAGTACTTC

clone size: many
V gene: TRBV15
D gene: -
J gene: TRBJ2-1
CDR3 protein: CATSRTPGVGRHNEQFF
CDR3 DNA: TGTGCCACCAGCAGAACCCCAGGGGTTGGGAGGCACAATGAGCAGTTCTTC

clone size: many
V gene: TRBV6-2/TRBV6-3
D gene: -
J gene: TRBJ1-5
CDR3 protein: CASSYGVPGQPQHF
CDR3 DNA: TGTGCCAGCAGTTACGGGGTTCCGGGTCAGCCCCAGCATTTT

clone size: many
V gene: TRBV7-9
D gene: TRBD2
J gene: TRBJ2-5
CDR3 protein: CASSRTSGRETQYF
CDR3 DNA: TGTGCCAGCAGCCGGACTAGCGGGAGAGAGACCCAGTACTTC

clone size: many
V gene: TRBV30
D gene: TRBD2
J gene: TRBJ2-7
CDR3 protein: CAWLAEPYEQYF
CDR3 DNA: TGTGCCTGGCTAGCGGAGCCCTACGAGCAGTACTTC

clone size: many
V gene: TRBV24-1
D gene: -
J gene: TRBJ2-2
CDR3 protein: CATSDRTGELFF
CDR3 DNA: TGTGCCACCAGTGATCGCACCGGGGAGCTGTTTTTT

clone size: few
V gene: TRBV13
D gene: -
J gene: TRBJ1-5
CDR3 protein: CASSLSRGAYQPQHF
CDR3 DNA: TGTGCCAGCAGCTTATCGAGGGGGGCTTATCAGCCCCAGCATTTT

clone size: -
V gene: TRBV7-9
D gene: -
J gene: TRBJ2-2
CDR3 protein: CASSFSRGTGELFF
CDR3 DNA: TGTGCCAGCAGCTTTAGTCGTGGCACCGGGGAGCTGTTTTTT

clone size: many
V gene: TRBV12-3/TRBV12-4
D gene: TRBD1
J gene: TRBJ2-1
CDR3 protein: CASSTPPGGQGFGEQFF
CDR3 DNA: TGTGCCAGCAGTACCCCTCCGGGTGGACAGGGGTTTGGGGAGCAGTTCTTC

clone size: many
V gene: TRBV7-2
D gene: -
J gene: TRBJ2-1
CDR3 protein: CASSPGPRDNEQFF
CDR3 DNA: TGTGCCAGCAGCCCCGGGCCCCGGGACAATGAGCAGTTCTTC

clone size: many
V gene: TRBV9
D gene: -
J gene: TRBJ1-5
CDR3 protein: CASSVSPGGDQPQHF
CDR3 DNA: TGTGCCAGCAGCGTGTCTCCTGGAGGAGATCAGCCCCAGCATTTT

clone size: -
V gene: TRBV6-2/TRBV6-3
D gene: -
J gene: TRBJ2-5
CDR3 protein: CASSRGTDILQETQYF
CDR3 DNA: TGTGCCAGCAGTCGCGGGACAGATATTCTACAAGAGACCCAGTACTTC

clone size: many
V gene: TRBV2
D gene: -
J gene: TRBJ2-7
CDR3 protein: CASSEPLPYEQYF
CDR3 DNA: TGTGCCAGCAGTGAGCCCCTCCCCTACGAGCAGTACTTC

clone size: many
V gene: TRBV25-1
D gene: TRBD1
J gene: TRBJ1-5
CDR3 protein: CASKGQDSNQPQHF
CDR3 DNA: TGTGCCAGCAAGGGACAGGATAGCAATCAGCCCCAGCATTTT